The text below deals with one TCR beta chain. Only a few counts were recorded for this clone. Its recognized antigen is unknown. Base qualities are not at hand, and no much larger clone is one base apart. The data belong to a study of CD8+ T cells in alopecia areata (dated by TCRdb to the late 2010s). General notes on the study: The treated patients took part in an open-label pilot trial in which moderate-to-severe alopecia areata was treated with oral tofacitinib at 5 to 10 mg twice daily. Patients stayed on tofacitinib for 6 to 18 months and then had 6 months of follow-up off drug so that delayed response and recurrence could be assessed. The study used high-throughput TCRbeta sequencing to examine T cell clonal expansion in alopecia areata, in both the C3H/HeJ mouse model and human patients. Scalp tissue and sorted CD4+ and CD8+ peripheral blood T cells from patchy and totalis/universalis alopecia areata patients and from healthy controls were covered by human TCRbeta sequencing. Tofacitinib-treated patients had biopsies at baseline and at 4 and 24 weeks of treatment, with a later scalp biopsy in several patients. Clonality in the scalp was compared among normal scalp (n=4), patchy alopecia areata scalp (n=8), and alopecia totalis/universalis scalp (n=8). RNA came from the PAXgene miRNA kit for fixed scalp, the miRNeasy kit for PBMCs, and the RNeasy kit for mouse skin. Amplification of TCRbeta CDR3 regions was done by immunoSEQ multiplex PCR using 35 Vbeta forward primers and 13 Jbeta reverse primers.

The germline V gene (reference sequence) gives CDR1 as PRHDT and CDR2 as FYEKMQ. V was cut back by 5 bases and J by 6 bases, leaving a gap of 12 bases between them. There are 13 amino acids in the CDR3, from cysteine to phenylalanine inclusive. Just the 39-base CDR3 DNA is kept, in frame starting at base 1. Overall results and qualifications from the work: Shared TCR sequences between patients were less evident than in mice, which may be partly attributable to HLA diversity in the patient population. Unlike mouse skin, which is dominated by gammadelta T cells, normal human skin has resident alphabeta T cells that are also sequenced, and this complicates analysis of the scalp TCR repertoire. Compared with normal scalp, lesional scalp had higher clonality and more expanded CD8+ clones, particularly in alopecia totalis/universalis, a pattern that suggests antigenic drive.

The library was produced with the immunoSEQ multiplex PCR assay. RNA was extracted from all samples and reverse transcribed into cDNA, which served as template for TCR sequencing. First-strand cDNA was synthesized using SuperScript III with a 2:1 mix of oligo-dT and random hexamers. A synthetic immune receptor repertoire was used to assess amplification bias, and residual bias was removed computationally. Processing in the source paper ran as follows. Raw reads were preprocessed to remove errors, and CDR3 was defined according to IMGT conventions as the region from the conserved cysteine to phenylalanine. Clonality was computed as 1 minus the Shannon entropy, with the entropy normalized by log2 of the number of productive unique TCRs. Scalp TCRbeta sequences were cross-referenced with sorted blood CD4 and CD8 repertoires so that the CD4 or CD8 identity of scalp clones could be inferred. TCRdb took this table from immuneACCESS and kept in-frame rearrangements with V and J called. Such tables lack part of the clones; where checked against another copy, unresolved V genes explain under half of the gap, and the rest is unexplained. V, J and clone size were drawn from that table, and D and trimming were deduced from the DNA. This sample lists over 100,000 clones; around 49% were detected once. Of the sample, around 19% is held by the ten largest clones.

Read against the paper, the sample's time point label means: baseline before oral tofacitinib. Lesional scalp punch biopsies and peripheral blood were collected from alopecia areata patients. PBMCs were separated by density centrifugation and stained for CD3, CD4 and CD8, after which CD4+ and CD8+ T cells were sorted on a FACSAria. This receptor was identified in a human donor with alopecia areata. The chain was built from TRBV13 and TRBJ2-3, with a tentative D call of TRBD1 or TRBD2, each matching 5 bases. The source material was CD8+ T cells sorted from blood, sampled at week 0. The nucleotide sequence is TGTGCCAGCAGCCCGGGACGTCCGGATACGCAGTATTTT. Translation gives CASSPGRPDTQYF.